The rows below give T cell receptor beta chains drawn from one sample of a study of Graves' ophthalmopathy and Graves' hyperthyroidism. TCRdb passed the multiplex PCR reads through MiXCR, listing each CDR3 protein once. The sample includes approximately 1.2 million distinct CDR3 sequences, 35% to 40% seen only once; the top ten take 11%. Material for sequencing was peripheral blood or thyroid tissue (not recorded which). The receptors derive from an adult man with Graves' hyperthyroidism. The CDR3 runs from the conserved cysteine through the conserved F or W. The D gene is left open where the match is weak. Expanded clones get a size class; other rows say once, few or many, or leave the size out.

clone_size | j_call | v_call | d_call | cdr3_nt | cdr3_aa
many | TRBJ2-7 | TRBV7-6 | - | TGTGCCAGCAGCTTAGCATCAGCGGGCAGCTCCTACGAGCAGTACTTC | CASSLASAGSSYEQYF
many | TRBJ2-7 | TRBV13 | - | TGTGCCAGCAGCTCAAGGAGGGAAAGGGAGTACTTC | CASSSRREREYF
- | TRBJ2-5 | TRBV12-3/TRBV12-4 | TRBD1 | TGTGCCACGGGGACAGGGGTCTACGAGCAGCACTTC | CATGTGVYEQHF
many | TRBJ1-2 | TRBV13 | TRBD1 | TGTGCCAGCAGCTACCGACAGGGGTGGTATGGCTACACCTTC | CASSYRQGWYGYTF
many | TRBJ2-5 | TRBV4-3 | - | TGCGCCAGCAGCCAAGGGCCACAACGTGGGGAGACCCAGTACTTC | CASSQGPQRGETQYF
few | TRBJ1-3 | TRBV30 | - | TGTGCCTTGGACTCTGGAAACACCATATATTTT | CALDSGNTIYF
- | TRBJ2-5 | TRBV6-5 | - | TGTGCCAGCAGTGAAATATCCGGGGAAGAGACCCAGTACTTC | CASSEISGEETQYF
- | TRBJ2-5 | TRBV7-9 | - | TGTGCCAGCAGGATAAAGGGGGGACAAGAGACCCAGTACTTC | CASRIKGGQETQYF
- | TRBJ1-6 | TRBV2 | TRBD1 | TGTGCCAGCACCGGACAGGGGTATGGTTCACCCCTCCACTTT | CASTGQGYGSPLHF
- | TRBJ1-1 | TRBV28 | - | TGCGCCACCACCACGGCGTACACTGAAGCTTTCTTT | CATTTAYTEAFF
- | TRBJ1-2 | TRBV11-1 | - | TGTGCCAGCAACCCGGAGTTTAGGGGTCTTAACTATGGCCACACCTTC | CASNPEFRGLNYGHTF
many | TRBJ2-7 | TRBV7-2 | TRBD2 | TGTGCCAGCAGCTTAGGCGGGAGCGTCTACGAGCAGTACTTC | CASSLGGSVYEQYF
- | TRBJ1-6 | TRBV19 | - | TGTGCCAGTAGTCTGAAGGGGCGACCCCTCCACTTT | CASSLKGRPLHF
once | TRBJ1-1 | TRBV5-1 | TRBD1 | TGTGCCAGCAGCTTTAAAGGGGGCGTCGAAACTGAAGCTTTCTTT | CASSFKGGVETEAFF
many | TRBJ2-7 | TRBV10-2 | TRBD1 | TGTGCCAGTAGTGTGGACAGGGGGCCCTACGAGCAGTACTTC | CASSVDRGPYEQYF
many | TRBJ2-5 | TRBV7-9 | - | TGCGCCAGCAGCCGAAGCAGCCACCAAGAGACCCAGTACTTC | CASSRSSHQETQYF
- | TRBJ1-5 | TRBV10-3 | - | TGTGCCAGCAGTTCCAGTTACGGCAATCAACCCCAGCATTTT | CASSSSYGNQPQHF
- | TRBJ2-2 | TRBV19 | - | TGTGCCGGGGAATCCGACACCGGGGAGCTGTTTTTT | CAGESDTGELFF
- | TRBJ1-1 | TRBV5-8 | - | TGTGCCAGCAGCAAGGGATCGAGTAACACTGAAGCTTTCTTT | CASSKGSSNTEAFF
- | TRBJ2-3 | TRBV7-2 | - | TGTGCCAGCAGCCCGCCTGGAACGGGCCGCCGGGGGGATACGCAGTATTTT | CASSPPGTGRRGDTQYF
many | TRBJ2-2 | TRBV24-1 | TRBD2 | TGTGCCACCAGTAGGACTAGCGGGAGAGAGGGGACCGGGGAGCTGTTTTTT | CATSRTSGREGTGELFF
few | TRBJ1-6 | TRBV10-2 | - | TGCGCCAGCAGGAACGTAGGGGCGGGTCGTAATTCACCCCTCCACTTT | CASRNVGAGRNSPLHF
few | TRBJ2-7 | TRBV2 | TRBD2 | TGTGCCAGCAGTGGGACTAGCGGTCGCACTCGGGACTCCTACGAGCAGTACTTC | CASSGTSGRTRDSYEQYF
many | TRBJ1-4 | TRBV15 | - | TGTGCCACCAGCAGAGCCCGGACGGCAACTAATGAAAAACTGTTTTTT | CATSRARTATNEKLFF
- | TRBJ1-1 | TRBV6-1 | TRBD1 | TGTGCCAGCACCCGGGACAGGGCGGATACTGAAGCTTTCTTT | CASTRDRADTEAFF
- | TRBJ1-5 | TRBV12-3/TRBV12-4 | - | TGTGCCAGCAGGACAGCTGGGGTACCTAGCAATCAGCCCCAGCATTTT | CASRTAGVPSNQPQHF
- | TRBJ2-7 | TRBV7-6 | - | TGTGCCAGCAGCCCCCAGGCGTATAGCCCCTACGAGCAGTACTTC | CASSPQAYSPYEQYF
once | TRBJ1-2 | TRBV19 | - | TGTGCCAGTGGATCTGGAAGAGGGAACACTGGCTACACCTTC | CASGSGRGNTGYTF
few | TRBJ1-5 | TRBV28 | TRBD1 | TGTGCCAGCAGTTTGCACACCGGGACAGCCTCCAATCAGCCCCAGCATTTT | CASSLHTGTASNQPQHF
- | TRBJ2-7 | TRBV7-8 | - | TGTGCCAGCAGCCCGAAGAGGGTGGCAGCAAAGCCGCGCGAGCAGTACTTC | CASSPKRVAAKPREQYF
- | TRBJ2-7 | TRBV29-1 | TRBD1 | TGCAGCTTAGTGAAGGGGGCGTTCTACGAGCAGTACTTC | CSLVKGAFYEQYF
- | TRBJ1-3 | TRBV2 | - | TGTGCCAGCAGTACCCCGGGAGCAGGGTTTGGAAACACCATATATTTT | CASSTPGAGFGNTIYF
- | TRBJ2-6 | TRBV5-1 | - | TGCGCCAGGAGTTACGACGACTCTGGGGCCAACGTCCTGACTTTC | CARSYDDSGANVLTF
- | TRBJ1-4 | TRBV5-5 | - | TGTGCCAGCAGCTTTGACATATTAAATGAAAAACTGTTTTTT | CASSFDILNEKLFF
few | TRBJ2-7 | TRBV4-3 | TRBD1 | TGCGCCAGCAGCCAAGGAAGGGGGCGGCCCTACGAGCAGTACTTC | CASSQGRGRPYEQYF
- | TRBJ1-5 | TRBV19 | - | TGTGCCAGTAGTATAGGTTTGAGTAGGGGCAATCAGCCCCAGCATTTT | CASSIGLSRGNQPQHF
- | TRBJ1-2 | TRBV6-5 | - | TGTGCCAGCAGTCGGTCAGGTTACTATGGCTACACCTTC | CASSRSGYYGYTF
many | TRBJ1-5 | TRBV5-8 | - | TGTGCCAGCAGCCCACCGTTCCCCCGGCCCCAGCATTTT | CASSPPFPRPQHF
few | TRBJ2-7 | TRBV4-3 | TRBD2 | TGCGCCAGCAGCCACGGGCGGGGCGGGAGGTACGAGCAGTACTTC | CASSHGRGGRYEQYF
- | TRBJ2-7 | TRBV25-1 | TRBD2 | TGTGCCAGCAGCCAAGTGGGGCTAGCGGGGGGCAATTCCTACGAGCAGTACTTC | CASSQVGLAGGNSYEQYF
- | TRBJ2-7 | TRBV25-1 | TRBD1 | TGTGCCAGCAGTGGCTCCGGGACAGACTACGAGCAGTACTTC | CASSGSGTDYEQYF
many | TRBJ2-5 | TRBV25-1 | TRBD1 | TGTGCCAGCAGAAAGACAGGGGCCCCAAAGAGGAGTGAGACCCAGTACTTC | CASRKTGAPKRSETQYF
- | TRBJ1-3 | TRBV9 | TRBD1 | TGTGCCAGCAGCGCGGGACAGGGGTACTCTGGAAACACCATATATTTT | CASSAGQGYSGNTIYF
many | TRBJ2-5 | TRBV12-3/TRBV12-4 | TRBD1 | TGTGCCAGCAGGCGCCGGGACAGGGAGACCCAGTACTTC | CASRRRDRETQYF
- | TRBJ1-1 | TRBV6-5 | TRBD1 | TGTGCCAGCAGTTACGGACAGGTCGGCACTGAAGCTTTCTTT | CASSYGQVGTEAFF
many | TRBJ1-6 | TRBV5-4 | - | TGTGCCAGCAGGATCCAACAGGGACGCCCTAATAATTCACCCCTCCACTTT | CASRIQQGRPNNSPLHF
- | TRBJ2-5 | TRBV10-3 | - | TGTGCCATCAGGGCGGGGGCGGGCGAGACCCAGTACTTC | CAIRAGAGETQYF
many | TRBJ1-1 | TRBV29-1 | - | TGCAGCGTCCCCGGGCGCAGGGGATTTGGGAACACTGAAGCTTTCTTT | CSVPGRRGFGNTEAFF